One sample yielded the 19 T cell receptor beta chains listed below, sequenced in a study of T-cell memory formation after mild COVID-19 (dated by TCRdb to about 2021). The library relied on 5' RACE. The sample was run on an Illumina NovaSeq 6000. The raw public data were reprocessed by TCRdb itself: fastp quality trimming at Q25, MiXCR clonotype calling, in-frame beta chains only. Merged by CDR3 protein, the rows form single entries marked with the most common genes and DNA. The sample includes around 320,000 distinct CDR3 sequences, with 15% to 20% observed a single time. About 21% of the sample comes from the top ten. Sequencing was performed on PBMCs or a T cell subset sorted from them (not recorded which). These receptors were obtained from a man between 18 and 35 years old who had mild COVID-19 (a few samples of this study predate the infection). The sample titles of this study are shuffled in the database, so cell type and time point are left out; the donor was told from shared clones.

This clonotype was seen a few times. This chain links TRBV5-1 with TRBJ2-1, with 12 positions matching TRBD2. The trim removed 4 bases at V and 6 bases at J, leaving 5 bases unmatched. Per germline, CDR1 SGHRS and CDR2 YFSETQ. CDR3 length: 15 residues. CDR3 nucleotides: TGCGCCAGCAGCGCTAGCGGGGGGGCAGGCAATGAGCAGTTCTTC. Its protein is CASSASGGAGNEQFF.

J is TRBJ2-1 and V is TRBV5-1, with D tentatively TRBD2 (6 bases). The V and J ends lost 0 bases and 7 bases respectively, with 20 bases between them. CDR3 length: 17 amino acids. Per germline, CDR1 SGHRS and CDR2 YFSETQ. The CDR3 DNA follows: TGCGCCAGCAGCTTGGCCGGTGGCGGGATTGGCCGAAATGAGCAGTTCTTC. Encoded protein: CASSLAGGGIGRNEQFF.

This clonotype appeared a few times. This rearrangement joins TRBV7-9 to TRBJ2-1, with D possibly being TRBD1 (6 bases). Germline V gene sequence: CDR1 SEHNR, CDR2 FQNEAQ (reference sequence). The germline V and J ends were trimmed by 2 bases and 8 bases, with 16 bases remaining between them. The CDR3 is made up of 15 amino acids. The CDR3 is CASSLSDSFVYEQFF. In nucleotides, the CDR3 is TGTGCCAGCAGCTTATCGGACAGCTTCGTTTATGAGCAGTTCTTC.

This clonotype occurred many times. The chain couples TRBV5-1 to TRBJ2-7; tentatively, D is TRBD1 (6 bases). The V gene's germline CDR1 is SGHRS and CDR2 YFSETQ. Trimming stripped 1 base from V and 3 bases from J, with 8 bases between. CDR3 length: 13 residues. CDR3 loop: CASSLPRGYEQYF. In DNA form, the CDR3 reads TGCGCCAGCAGCTTGCCCAGGGGCTACGAGCAGTACTTC.

V and J are TRBV28 and TRBJ1-4; D may be TRBD1 (6 bases). The V end lost 7 bases, the J end lost 10 bases, and 16 bases lay between the germline ends. The CDR3 sequence is 13 residues long. Germline V gene data show CDR1 as MDHEN and CDR2 as SYDVKM. The CDR3 DNA sequence: TGTGCCAGCAACCTAAGGGCAGGGGCAAAACTGTTTTTT. Translation: CASNLRAGAKLFF.

The chain recombines TRBV7-9 with TRBJ2-1; 8 bases are shared with TRBD1. The CDR3 extends over 15 amino acids. Germline V gene data show CDR1 as SEHNR and CDR2 as FQNEAQ (reference sequence). V dropped 6 bases and J dropped 3; count of bases not matched to a gene: 7. CDR3 protein: CASRDRAGIYNEQFF. In nucleotides, the CDR3 is TGTGCCAGCAGGGACAGGGCGGGTATCTACAATGAGCAGTTCTTC. Variable domain in full (rest from reference TRBV7-9 and TRBJ2-1): DTGVSQNPRHKITKRGQNVTFRCDPISEHNRLYWYRQTLGQGPEFLTYFQNEAQLEKSRLLSDRFSAERPKGSFSTLEIQRTEQGDSAMYLCASRDRAGIYNEQFFGPGTRLTVL.

The table lists this clonotype with a few counts. The CDR3: CASSLGATNPGEQYF. CDR3 bases: TGTGCCAGCAGCCTGGGGGCGACGAATCCCGGCGAGCAGTACTTC. The chain carries TRBV5-4 and TRBJ2-7; tentative D call: TRBD1 (6 bases). The CDR3 runs to 15 residues. From germline, CDR1 is SGHNT and CDR2 YYREEE (reference sequence). The V gene lost 4 bases and the J gene lost 6 bases, with 20 bases spanning the gap.

In its sample, this clonotype was seen a few times. V and J are TRBV6-6 and TRBJ2-7; D is uncertain. Germline CDR1 is MNHNY and CDR2 is SVGAGI (reference sequence). The CDR3 runs to 13 residues. V lost 5 bases to trimming and J lost 3 bases, with 11 bases between them. The CDR3: CASSLIPNYEQYV. The CDR3 DNA reads as TGTGCCAGCAGTCTTATCCCGAACTACGAGCAGTACGTC.

V gene TRBV5-1 combines with J gene TRBJ2-3, with TRBD2 matching over 8 bases. The V gene's germline CDR1 is SGHRS and CDR2 YFSETQ. The V gene end was trimmed by 5 bases and the J gene end by 6 bases; junction bases not matched to a gene: 8. This CDR3 contains 14 residues. The CDR3 DNA follows: TGCGCCAGCAGGGGAGTAGCGGGGAAGGATACGCAGTATTTT. Translation: CASRGVAGKDTQYF.

In this sample, this clonotype turned up a few times. The gene calls are TRBV19 and TRBJ1-3; D might be TRBD1 (5 bases). Germline lookup yields CDR1 LNHDA and CDR2 SQIVND (reference sequence). The ends were cut back, 9 bases at V and 8 bases at J, with 26 bases in the middle. CDR3 length: 16 amino acids. The CDR3 nucleotides read TGTGCCAGCAGGGCCGGGCCCACGAAGGGCACGGACACCATATATTTT. Protein: CASRAGPTKGTDTIYF. Looking up the rest from reference TRBV19 and TRBJ1-3 gives the full variable domain: DGGITQSPKYLFRKEGQNVTLSCEQNLNHDAMYWYRQDPGQGLRLIYYSQIVNDFQKGDIAEGYSVSREKKESFPLTVTSAQKNPTAFYLCASRAGPTKGTDTIYFGEGSWLTVV.

V is TRBV20-1 and J is TRBJ2-2; the D is unclear. Trimming shortened V by 3 bases and J by 6 bases, and 11 bases separated the two germline ends. The CDR3 has 13 amino acids. In germline, CDR1 is DFQATT, CDR2 SNEGSKA (reference sequence). The DNA for the CDR3 is TGCAGTGCTAGGGCCGGTTGGGCCGGGGAGCTGTTTTTT. Translation gives CSARAGWAGELFF.

This clonotype was observed a handful of times. The rearrangement joins TRBV19 to TRBJ1-1, with D possibly matching TRBD1 (6 bases). Germline V gene sequence: CDR1 LNHDA, CDR2 SQIVND (reference sequence). The CDR3 is 14 amino acids. Trimming took off 7 bases at V and 5 bases at J, with 17 bases between the two ends. The CDR3: CASTARGPRTEAFF. As DNA, the CDR3 is TGTGCCAGTACCGCCAGGGGACCGAGAACTGAAGCTTTCTTT.

This clonotype was recorded a few times. V gene TRBV4-2 combines with J gene TRBJ2-1; D is possibly TRBD1 or TRBD2 (5 bases each). Germline values: CDR1 LGHNA, CDR2 YNFKEQ. With 0 bases removed from V and 8 bases from J, the gap between germline ends came to 11 bases. The length of the CDR3 is 14 residues. CDR3 DNA: TGTGCCAGCAGCCAAGACGCCCTGGGGGATGAGCAGTTCTTC. Protein sequence: CASSQDALGDEQFF.

There are a few counts of this clonotype. This sequence joins TRBV29-1 and TRBJ1-5; D is possibly TRBD1 (5 bases). V was shortened by 4 bases and J by 6 bases, with 19 bases between the two germline ends. The CDR3 is 15 amino acids. Germline V lookup: CDR1 SQVTM, CDR2 ANQGSEA. The CDR3, as DNA: TGCAGCGTTGCCGCAGGATGGGGGATGGGTCAGCCCCAGCATTTT. Residues: CSVAAGWGMGQPQHF.

This clonotype has a count of ten or more. The V gene is TRBV7-2, the J gene TRBJ2-7, with a tentative D call TRBD2 (5 bases). Deletions cut 2 bases from V and 6 bases from J, with 11 bases between. CDR3 length equals 13 residues. Germline loops: CDR1 SGHTA, CDR2 FQGNSA. CDR3 sequence (DNA): TGTGCCAGCAGCTTATTCCGACGGGGCGAGCAGTACTTC. This codes for CASSLFRRGEQYF.

Only a few counts were recorded for this clonotype. V usage is TRBV7-2 and J usage is TRBJ1-1, with D unresolved. Germline V CDR1 and CDR2: SGHTA, FQGNSA. Trimming cost V 1 base and J 4 bases, with 7 bases left between them. The CDR3 has 13 residues. The CDR3 protein is CASSLGAPTEAFF. DNA for the CDR3: TGTGCCAGCAGCTTAGGCGCCCCCACTGAAGCTTTCTTT.

This clonotype has only a few counts. The V call is TRBV7-9, the J call TRBJ2-5; 10 bases agree with TRBD1. Per the germline V gene, CDR1 is SEHNR and CDR2 is FQNEAQ (reference sequence). Germline trimming cut 8 bases from V and 5 bases from J; bases unmatched to any gene: 8. The CDR3 is 14 amino acids. This CDR3 reads CASRRTGGMETQYF. For the CDR3, the DNA is TGTGCCAGCCGTCGGACAGGGGGAATGGAGACCCAGTACTTC.

This clonotype turned up a few times. This chain links TRBV7-2 with TRBJ1-1, with D possibly TRBD1 on 5 matching bases. This CDR3 has 15 residues. The ends were cut back, 2 bases at V and 1 base at J, with 11 bases in the middle. Germline CDR1 reads SGHTA; CDR2 reads FQGNSA. In nucleotides, the CDR3 is TGTGCCAGCAGCTTACTGGGGGGACCGAACACTGAAGCTTTCTTT. Translated, it gives CASSLLGGPNTEAFF.

The V gene is TRBV10-1, the J gene TRBJ2-6, with no clear D. V lost 0 bases and J lost 0, with 9 bases in between. The germline gives CDR1 WNHNN, CDR2 SYGVQD (reference sequence). The CDR3 is 17 residues long. In DNA form, the CDR3 reads TGCGCCAGCAGTGAGTCCATCGGCGGCTCTGGGGCCAACGTCCTGACTTTC. It specifies CASSESIGGSGANVLTF.